The 26 T cell receptor beta chains presented below share a single source sample, sequenced in a study of T cell clonality in common variable immunodeficiency. The data were produced by immunoSEQ multiplex PCR, yet TCRdb's version contains in-frame clones alone and is incomplete. The data show about 14,000 clones, with none appearing a single time. These TCRs are of unknown antigen specificity. Notes on the study in general: Reportedly, TCR beta sequences from common variable immunodeficiency showed fewer deletions and N-nucleotide insertions.

Source material: peripheral blood mononuclear cells. These receptors were collected from a human donor with common variable immunodeficiency.

This clone ranks as medium-sized. With the read ending 3 residues before the CDR3 end, the germline J gene is used to fill in that end. The V call is TRBV20-1, the J call TRBJ1-6; TRBD1 aligns across 8 bases. After removal of 0 bases from V and 9 bases from J, the junction contained 10 bases not matched to a gene. The CDR3 has 16 amino acids. CDR1 DFQATT and CDR2 SNEGSKA come from the germline V gene (reference sequence). Partial CDR3 DNA: TGCAGTGCTAGAGATAATTGGACAGGGTTGTTTTCACCC. As protein: CSARDNWTGLFSP. The CDR3, in full, reads CSARDNWTGLFSPLHF.

Note on this clone: The CDR3 goes on 3 residues after the read ends, and that part is filled in from the germline J gene. The V gene is TRBV19, the J gene TRBJ1-6; TRBD1 aligns across 10 bases. The CDR3 has 16 amino acids. With V trimmed by 6 bases and J by 9 bases, 11 bases remained unmatched. Germline loops: CDR1 LNHDA, CDR2 SQIVND (reference sequence). CDR3 protein: CASSPPGQGLSSPLHF. The part of the CDR3 DNA that was read is TGTGCCAGTAGCCCACCGGGACAGGGGCTGAGTTCACCC.

This clone was found a few times. The read halts 3 residues ahead of the CDR3 end, with the missing end drawn from the germline J gene. V is TRBV7-9 and J is TRBJ2-1; D gene unclear. The length of the CDR3 is 15 residues. The germline V gene encodes CDR1 SEHNR and CDR2 FQNEAQ (reference sequence). Trimming took 3 bases from V and 0 from J, leaving 9 bases between them. The chain's CDR3 is CASSFGYSSYNEQFF. The DNA read from the CDR3 is TGTGCCAGCAGCTTCGGTTACTCCTCCTACAATGAG.

This clone was detected many times. The sequenced fragment ends 3 residues before the CDR3 boundary, so the rest is inferred from the germline J gene. This rearrangement joins TRBV18 to TRBJ2-1; 8 bases match TRBD1. J gave up 7 bases and V 4 bases, and 3 bases lay outside the gene matches. The germline V gene has CDR1 KGHSH and CDR2 LQKENI. The CDR3 is 13 residues long. CDR3 bases read: TGTGCCAGCTCACTGGACAGGGTAAATGAG. This encodes CASSLDRVNE. The entire CDR3 reads CASSLDRVNEQFF.

This clone was counted between two and nine times. The CDR3 extends 3 residues past the end of the read, so its final part is completed from the germline J gene. V usage is TRBV7-9 and J usage is TRBJ1-4; 8 nucleotides agree with TRBD1. The germline V gene encodes CDR1 SEHNR and CDR2 FQNEAQ (reference sequence). This CDR3 has 13 residues. The chain's CDR3 is CASSQTGVGKLFF. The CDR3 DNA, read in part, is TGTGCCAGCAGCCAGACAGGGGTTGGGAAA. Full variable domain (remainder filled in from reference TRBV7-9 and TRBJ1-4): DTGVSQNPRHKITKRGQNVTFRCDPISEHNRLYWYRQTLGQGPEFLTYFQNEAQLEKSRLLSDRFSAERPKGSFSTLEIQRTEQGDSAMYLCASSQTGVGKLFFGSGTQLSVL.

This clone was observed many times. The read terminates 3 residues ahead of where the CDR3 ends, so the germline J gene completes it. The chain links TRBV20-1 to TRBJ1-5; TRBD1 matches 8 bases. Trimming removed 3 bases from V and 1 base from J; junction bases left unmatched: 5. CDR1 and CDR2 from the germline V gene are DFQATT and SNEGSKA (reference sequence). CDR3 length equals 15 residues. The sequenced CDR3 bases are TGCAGTGCTAGTTACAGGGACAGGAGCAATCAGCCC. Translation gives CSASYRDRSNQP. The whole CDR3 region reads CSASYRDRSNQPQHF.

This clone was counted a few times. The read ends 3 residues before the CDR3 terminus; that terminus is restored from the germline J gene. V gene TRBV19 combines with J gene TRBJ2-5, with TRBD2 as a possible D gene (7 bases). CDR1 and CDR2 from the germline V gene are LNHDA and SQIVND (reference sequence). Trimming pared 7 bases from V and 3 bases from J, leaving 18 bases between. This CDR3 is built from 15 residues. Partial CDR3 DNA: TGTGCCAGTACCCCCGCATGGGGGGGCGAAGAGACC. The encoded protein is CASTPAWGGEET. The complete CDR3 sequence is CASTPAWGGEETQYF.

In its sample, this clone was seen a few times. Sequencing ends 3 residues short of the CDR3 end; the germline J gene provides the rest. The chain couples TRBV19 to TRBJ2-6; 8 bases are shared with TRBD1. The CDR3 extends over 15 amino acids. V was pared by 5 bases and J by 3 bases, with 3 bases of the junction left unmatched. Germline V gene sequence: CDR1 LNHDA, CDR2 SQIVND (reference sequence). Partial CDR3 DNA: TGTGCCAGTAGTCAGGGGGCTTATGGGGCCAACGTC. Translation gives CASSQGAYGANV. From start to end, the CDR3 is CASSQGAYGANVLTF.

In this sample, this clone turned up a few times. The read comes to an end 3 residues before the CDR3 does, leaving the germline J gene to fill in the end. The rearrangement uses TRBV6-2 or TRBV6-3 and TRBJ2-1; D gene unclear. The CDR3 runs 14 residues. V lost 2 bases to trimming and J lost 0 bases, with 5 bases between them. The germline V gene encodes CDR1 MNHEY and CDR2 SVGEGT. Incomplete CDR3 DNA: TGTGCCAGCAGTTACCCCGGCTCCTACAATGAG. Translating gives CASSYPGSYNE. Given in full, the CDR3 is CASSYPGSYNEQFF.

This clone turned up a few times. Read coverage stops 3 residues before the CDR3 terminus; the germline J gene supplies the remainder. The chain carries TRBV2 and TRBJ2-3, with TRBD1 matching 11 bases. Trimming at V came to 7 bases and at J to 4 bases, leaving 4 bases not matched to a gene. The CDR3 consists of 14 residues. Looked up from germline, CDR1 is SNHLY and CDR2 is FYNNEI. The covered CDR3 bases are TGTGCCAGCACCTGGGACAGGGGGGCAGATACG. Its translation is CASTWDRGADT. The full CDR3 sequence reads CASTWDRGADTQYF.

There are a few counts of this clone. The CDR3 goes on 3 residues after the read ends, and that part is filled in from the germline J gene. This chain connects TRBV19 to TRBJ1-1; possibly TRBD1 for D (6 bases). The germline gives CDR1 LNHDA, CDR2 SQIVND (reference sequence). The CDR3 is made up of 11 amino acids. The V end was cut by 10 bases, the J end by 6 bases, with 12 bases between. The CDR3 sequence: CATTGLSEAFF. The CDR3 DNA, read in part, is TGTGCCACCACAGGGCTGTCTGAA.

This clone ranks as medium-sized (0.01 to 0.1%). The CDR3 end falls 3 residues outside the read, so it is completed with the germline J gene. The rearrangement links TRBV12-3 or TRBV12-4 to TRBJ1-3, with D uncertain. V was clipped by 9 bases and J by 2 bases, with 14 bases between them. The CDR3 has 14 amino acids. This CDR3 is CASSGSLTGNTIYF. The CDR3 DNA, read in part, is TGTGCCAGTTCAGGATCATTGACTGGAAACACC.

By share of the sample, this clone is medium-sized (0.01 to 0.1%). The read ends 3 residues early relative to the CDR3; the germline J gene fills the gap. The V call is TRBV12-3 or TRBV12-4, the J call TRBJ2-4, with TRBD1 matching 7 bases. V lost 3 bases, J lost 1 base, and 15 bases stayed unmatched. The CDR3 runs 19 residues. The CDR3 spells CASSLRGQGVGLAKNIQYF. Partial CDR3 DNA: TGTGCCAGCAGTTTGAGGGGGCAGGGGGTAGGTCTGGCCAAAAACATT.

This clone came up a few times. With the read ending 3 residues before the CDR3 end, the germline J gene is used to fill in that end. This chain uses TRBV7-3 with TRBJ2-5; D tentatively reads TRBD1 or TRBD2 (6 bases each). V was trimmed by 4 bases and J by 2 bases, leaving 20 bases between them. CDR1 SGHTA and CDR2 FQGTGA come from the germline V gene. The length of the CDR3 is 17 residues. The CDR3 loop is CASSSPEKGEAQETQYF. CDR3 DNA (partial): TGTGCCAGCAGCTCACCGGAAAAGGGGGAGGCACAAGAGACC. The entire variable domain, with the rest obtained from reference TRBV7-3 and TRBJ2-5, is as follows: GAGVSQTPSNKVTEKGKYVELRCDPISGHTALYWYRQSLGQGPEFLIYFQGTGAADDSGLPNDRFFAVRPEGSVSTLKIQRTERGDSAVYLCASSSPEKGEAQETQYFGPGTRLLVL.

In regard to this clone: Sequencing ends 3 residues short of the CDR3 end; the germline J gene provides the rest. The rearrangement uses TRBV2 and TRBJ1-1; D is perhaps TRBD1 (6 bases). V was shortened by 7 bases and J by 0 bases, with 15 bases between the two germline ends. Germline values: CDR1 SNHLY, CDR2 FYNNEI. This CDR3 is 15 amino acids long. CDR3 in amino acids: CASTRNRDLNTEAFF. The sequenced part of the CDR3 DNA is TGTGCCAGCACTAGAAACAGGGACCTGAACACTGAA.

As regards this clone: The sequence runs out 3 residues before the end of the CDR3; the remainder is reconstructed from the germline J gene. The chain joins TRBV2 to TRBJ2-1; D ambiguous. The germline V and J ends were trimmed by 9 bases and 4 bases, with 16 bases remaining between them. CDR1 SNHLY and CDR2 FYNNEI come from the germline V gene. This CDR3 region has 14 residues. Partial CDR3 DNA: TGTGCCAGAGGCACTACCGGTAGTTACAATGAG. Translating it yields CARGTTGSYNE. The full CDR3 reads CARGTTGSYNEQFF.

Of note for this clone: Coverage ceases 3 residues before the CDR3 finishes, and the germline J gene fills in the end. This chain connects TRBV7-9 to TRBJ1-4; 7 bases fit TRBD1. Germline loops: CDR1 SEHNR, CDR2 FQNEAQ (reference sequence). CDR3 length: 15 amino acids. Germline trimming cut 1 base from V and 4 bases from J; bases unmatched to any gene: 3. CDR3 DNA (partial): TGTGCCAGCAGCTTAGACAGGGGCAATAATGAAAAA. Encoded protein: CASSLDRGNNEK. The whole CDR3 sequence reads CASSLDRGNNEKLFF.

Regarding this clone: The read terminates 3 residues before the CDR3 end, so the remaining end is supplied by the germline J gene. The chain is built from TRBV6-2 or TRBV6-3 and TRBJ2-7, with TRBD2 matching over 9 bases. The length of the CDR3 is 14 residues. CDR1 is MNHEY and CDR2 is SVGEGT in the germline V gene. V was pared by 7 bases and J by 4 bases, with 8 bases of the junction left unmatched. The CDR3 DNA, read in part, is TGTGCCAGCAACCAGGCGGGGGGGCGGTACGAG. This translates into CASNQAGGRYE. From start to end, the CDR3 is CASNQAGGRYEQYF.

This clone turned up a few times. The observed sequence ends 3 residues before the CDR3 terminus, with the missing tail filled in from the germline J gene. The chain carries TRBV5-6 and TRBJ2-4; no definite D call. This CDR3 has 15 amino acids. Germline assignment: CDR1 SGHDT and CDR2 YYEEEE. Trimming pared 4 bases from V and 0 bases from J, leaving 11 bases between. The covered CDR3 bases are TGTGCCAGCAGCATAACAGAACTAGCCAAAAACATT. Protein: CASSITELAKNI. The entire CDR3 reads CASSITELAKNIQYF. Using reference TRBV5-6 and TRBJ2-4 for the parts outside the CDR3, the full variable domain is DAGVTQSPTHLIKTRGQQVTLRCSPKSGHDTVSWYQQALGQGPQFIFQYYEEEERQRGNFPDRFSGHQFPNYSSELNVNALLLGDSALYLCASSITELAKNIQYFGAGTRLSVL.

Comment on this clone: The CDR3 end is not reached by the read, which stops 3 residues before it; the germline J gene fills it in. V gene TRBV7-9 combines with J gene TRBJ2-7, with TRBD2 matching over 9 bases. The CDR3 runs to 14 residues. Germline CDR1 SEHNR, CDR2 FQNEAQ (reference sequence). V gave up 4 bases and J gave up 4 bases; unmatched junction bases: 5. The CDR3 loop reads CASSSVTSGYEQYF. CDR3 bases read: TGTGCCAGCAGCTCAGTGACTAGCGGATACGAG.

CDR3 bases read: TGTGCCAGCTCACCACCCTTGGCAACCCGCACAGATACG. Its protein product is CASSPPLATRTDT. The entire CDR3 is CASSPPLATRTDTQYF. The rearrangement uses TRBV18 and TRBJ2-3; unclear D gene. The missing CDR3 end, 3 residues past where the read stops, is filled in from the germline J gene. Looked up from germline, CDR1 is KGHSH and CDR2 is LQKENI. CDR3 size: 16 residues. Trimming took off 0 bases at V and 1 base at J, with 11 bases between the two ends.

This clone was observed a few times. The read terminates 3 residues before the CDR3 end, so the remaining end is supplied by the germline J gene. The rearrangement links TRBV7-6 to TRBJ1-2; 7 bases map to TRBD1. This CDR3 has 13 amino acids. CDR1 is SGHVS and CDR2 is FNYEAQ in the germline V gene. V lost 4 bases to trimming and J lost 6 bases; unmatched junction nucleotides: 5. CDR3 DNA (partial): TGTGCCAGCAGCTACGTCGACAGGGATGGC. Amino acids: CASSYVDRDG. The whole CDR3 protein reads CASSYVDRDGYTF.

Details on this clone: The read ends 3 residues early relative to the CDR3; the germline J gene fills the gap. At the DNA level, this CDR3 is encoded by other sequences in the same sample as well. The chain employs TRBV7-2 and TRBJ2-1; TRBD2 matches 13 bases. V shed 4 bases, J shed 4 bases, and the junction held 1 base outside the gene matches. The germline gives CDR1 SGHTA, CDR2 FQGNSA. The CDR3 runs to 15 residues. Incomplete CDR3 DNA: TGTGCCAGCAGCTCGGGACTAGCGGGGTACAATGAG. It translates to CASSSGLAGYNE. The whole CDR3 reads CASSSGLAGYNEQFF.

This clone has a handful of counts. The read terminates 3 residues before the CDR3 end, so the remaining end is supplied by the germline J gene. The genes are TRBV19 and TRBJ1-1, with 8 positions matching TRBD1. Looked up from germline, CDR1 is LNHDA and CDR2 is SQIVND (reference sequence). The CDR3 extends over 16 amino acids. This CDR3 reads CASSRLTGQANFRAFF. The CDR3 bases that were read are TGTGCCAGTAGCCGACTCACGGGACAGGCAAACTTTAGG.

On this clone itself: The read is 3 residues too short to cover the CDR3 end, so that end is filled in from the germline J gene. V usage is TRBV19 and J usage is TRBJ2-7; 8 bases align to TRBD1. V lost 5 bases to trimming and J lost 3 bases; unmatched junction nucleotides: 6. The CDR3 length is 14 residues. Germline lookup yields CDR1 LNHDA and CDR2 SQIVND (reference sequence). The CDR3 sequence is CASSLDRVGYEQYF. The part of the CDR3 DNA that was read is TGTGCCAGTAGTTTGGACAGGGTCGGCTACGAG.

This clone showed up just a few times. The read falls 3 residues short of the CDR3 end, and the missing part is taken from the germline J gene. The V gene is TRBV7-2, the J gene TRBJ2-7; the match to TRBD2 covers 11 bases. Germline V gene data show CDR1 as SGHTA and CDR2 as FQGNSA. Losses at the gene ends were 3 bases for V and 4 bases for J; bases not matched to a gene: 5. The CDR3 runs to 15 residues. The CDR3 region is CASSFSGGAQYEQYF. CDR3 DNA (partial): TGTGCCAGCAGCTTTAGCGGGGGGGCCCAGTACGAG. The full variable domain, its missing parts supplied by reference TRBV7-2 and TRBJ2-7, is GAGVSQSPSNKVTEKGKDVELRCDPISGHTALYWYRQSLGQGLEFLIYFQGNSAPDKSGLPSDRFSAERTGGSVSTLTIQRTQQEDSAVYLCASSFSGGAQYEQYFGPGTRLTVT.